This TCR beta chain was identified during a study of blood T cell repertoires in COVID-19. The wider study: In each case, the material was cDNA or gDNA derived from T cells, B-cell-depleted T cells, or PBMCs.

With 2 bases clipped from V and 3 bases from J, the junction kept 7 bases outside the gene matches. CDR3 length equals 17 residues. Per germline, CDR1 KGHDR and CDR2 SFDVKD. Study processing details: Amplification from reference gene primers served as the basis for estimated nucleated cell counts. The data were produced by immunoSEQ multiplex PCR, yet TCRdb's version contains in-frame clones alone and is incomplete. D and trimming were read from the DNA, whereas the V and J calls and clone size are those reported in that table. The profile covers around 370,000 clones, with around 90% appearing a single time and about 7% taken by the ten largest.

Input material: peripheral blood. The chain recombines TRBV24-1 with TRBJ2-3, with 10 positions matching TRBD2. The TCR originated in a man aged 18 to 35 with active or convalescent COVID-19. This CDR3 reads CATSDWGASGGTDTQYF. The CDR3 DNA follows: TGTGCCACCAGTGATTGGGGGGCTAGCGGGGGAACAGATACGCAGTATTTT.